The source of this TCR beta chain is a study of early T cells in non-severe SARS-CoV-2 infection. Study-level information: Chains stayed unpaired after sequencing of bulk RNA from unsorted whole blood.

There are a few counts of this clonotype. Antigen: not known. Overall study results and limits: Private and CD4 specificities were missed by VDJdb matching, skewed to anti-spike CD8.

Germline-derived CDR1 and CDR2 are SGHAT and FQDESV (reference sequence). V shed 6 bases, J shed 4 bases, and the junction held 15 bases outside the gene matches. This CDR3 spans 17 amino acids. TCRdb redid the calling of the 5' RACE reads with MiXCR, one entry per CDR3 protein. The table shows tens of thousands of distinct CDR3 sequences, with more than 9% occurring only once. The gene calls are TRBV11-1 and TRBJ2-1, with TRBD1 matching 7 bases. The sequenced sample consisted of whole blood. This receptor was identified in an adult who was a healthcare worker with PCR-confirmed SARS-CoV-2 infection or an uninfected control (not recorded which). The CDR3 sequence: CASRAGQARTTYNEQFF. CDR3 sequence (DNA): TGTGCCAGCAGAGCAGGACAGGCAAGAACAACTTACAATGAGCAGTTCTTC.